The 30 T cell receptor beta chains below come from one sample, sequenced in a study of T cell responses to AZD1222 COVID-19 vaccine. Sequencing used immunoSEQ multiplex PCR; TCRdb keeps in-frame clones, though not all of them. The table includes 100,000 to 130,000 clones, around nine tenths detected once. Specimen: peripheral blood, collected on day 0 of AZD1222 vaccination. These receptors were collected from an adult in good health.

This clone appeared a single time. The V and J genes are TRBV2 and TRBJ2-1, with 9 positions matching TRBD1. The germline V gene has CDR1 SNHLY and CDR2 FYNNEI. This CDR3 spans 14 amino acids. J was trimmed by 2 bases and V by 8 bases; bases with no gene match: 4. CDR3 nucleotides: TGTGCCAGCCAGGACAGGGGTCCCTACAATGAGCAGTTCTTC. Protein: CASQDRGPYNEQFF.

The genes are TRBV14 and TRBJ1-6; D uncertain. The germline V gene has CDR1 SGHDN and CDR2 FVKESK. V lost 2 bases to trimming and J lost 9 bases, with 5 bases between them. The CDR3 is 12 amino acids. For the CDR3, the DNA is TGTGCCAGCAGCCAATGGGGTTCACCCCTCCACTTT. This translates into CASSQWGSPLHF.

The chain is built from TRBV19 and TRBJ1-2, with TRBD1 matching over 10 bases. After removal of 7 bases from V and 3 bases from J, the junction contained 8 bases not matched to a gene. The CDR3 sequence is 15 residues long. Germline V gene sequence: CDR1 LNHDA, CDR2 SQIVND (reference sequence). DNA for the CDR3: TGTGCCAGTATTGTGACAGGGGGCGGGTACTATGGCTACACCTTC. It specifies CASIVTGGGYYGYTF.

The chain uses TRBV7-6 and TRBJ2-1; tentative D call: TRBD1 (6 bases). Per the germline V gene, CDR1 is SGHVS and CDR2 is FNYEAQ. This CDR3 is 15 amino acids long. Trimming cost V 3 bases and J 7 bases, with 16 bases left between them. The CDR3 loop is CASSLGHGPENEQFF. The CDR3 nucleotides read TGTGCCAGCAGCTTGGGACACGGACCAGAGAATGAGCAGTTCTTC.

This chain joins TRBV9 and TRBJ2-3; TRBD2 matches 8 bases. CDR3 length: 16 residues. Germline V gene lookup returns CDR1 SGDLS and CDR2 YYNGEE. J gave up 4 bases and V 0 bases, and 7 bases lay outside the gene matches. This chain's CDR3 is CASSVAGGQGSDTQYF. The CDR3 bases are TGTGCCAGCAGCGTAGCGGGGGGGCAAGGTTCAGATACGCAGTATTTT.

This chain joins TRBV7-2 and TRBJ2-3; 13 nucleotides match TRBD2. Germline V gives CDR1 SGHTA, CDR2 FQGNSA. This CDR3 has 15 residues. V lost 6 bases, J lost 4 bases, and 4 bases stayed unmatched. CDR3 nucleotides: TGTGCCAGCAGGACCACTAGCGGGGGGGCAGATACGCAGTATTTT. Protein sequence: CASRTTSGGADTQYF.

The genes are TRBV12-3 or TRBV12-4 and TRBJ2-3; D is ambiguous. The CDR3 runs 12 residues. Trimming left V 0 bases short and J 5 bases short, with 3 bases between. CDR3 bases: TGTGCCAGCAGTTTAGCCCTAGATACGCAGTATTTT. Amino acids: CASSLALDTQYF.

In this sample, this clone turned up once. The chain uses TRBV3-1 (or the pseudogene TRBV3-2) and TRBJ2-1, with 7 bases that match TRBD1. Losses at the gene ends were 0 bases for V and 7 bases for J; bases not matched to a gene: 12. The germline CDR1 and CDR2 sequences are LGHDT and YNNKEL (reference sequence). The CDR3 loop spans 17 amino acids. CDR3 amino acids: CASSQEREGGGRNEQFF. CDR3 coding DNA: TGTGCCAGCAGCCAAGAGCGAGAAGGGGGCGGTCGGAATGAGCAGTTCTTC.

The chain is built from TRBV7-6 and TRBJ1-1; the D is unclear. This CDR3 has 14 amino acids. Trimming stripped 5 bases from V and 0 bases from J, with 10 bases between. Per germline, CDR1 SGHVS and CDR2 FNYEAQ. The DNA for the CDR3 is TGTGCCAGCAGCCCCGGACGGATGAACACTGAAGCTTTCTTT. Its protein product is CASSPGRMNTEAFF.

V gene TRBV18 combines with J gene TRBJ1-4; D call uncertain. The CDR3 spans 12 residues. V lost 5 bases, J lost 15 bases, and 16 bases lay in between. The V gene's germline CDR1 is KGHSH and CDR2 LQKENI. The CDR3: CASSTENLNLFF. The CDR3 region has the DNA TGTGCCAGCTCAACAGAAAATCTGAACTTGTTTTTT.

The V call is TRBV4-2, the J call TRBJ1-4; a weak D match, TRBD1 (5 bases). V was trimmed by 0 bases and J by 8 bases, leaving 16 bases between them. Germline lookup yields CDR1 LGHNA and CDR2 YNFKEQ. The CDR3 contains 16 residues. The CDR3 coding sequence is TGTGCCAGCAGCCAAGAATGGCCCTCCAACAGGGAAAAACTGTTTTTT. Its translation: CASSQEWPSNREKLFF.

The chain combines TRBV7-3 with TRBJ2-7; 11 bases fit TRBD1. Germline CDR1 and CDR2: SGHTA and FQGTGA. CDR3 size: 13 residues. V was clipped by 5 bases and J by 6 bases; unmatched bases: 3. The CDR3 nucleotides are TGTGCCAGCAGCCGGGACAGGGGGTCCGAGCAGTACTTC. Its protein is CASSRDRGSEQYF.

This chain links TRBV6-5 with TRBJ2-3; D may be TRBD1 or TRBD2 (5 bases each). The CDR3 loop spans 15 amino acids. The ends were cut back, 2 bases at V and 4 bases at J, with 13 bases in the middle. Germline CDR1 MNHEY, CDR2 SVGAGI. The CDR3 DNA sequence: TGTGCCAGCAGTTACATCGCCGGGACGCCAGATACGCAGTATTTT. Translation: CASSYIAGTPDTQYF.

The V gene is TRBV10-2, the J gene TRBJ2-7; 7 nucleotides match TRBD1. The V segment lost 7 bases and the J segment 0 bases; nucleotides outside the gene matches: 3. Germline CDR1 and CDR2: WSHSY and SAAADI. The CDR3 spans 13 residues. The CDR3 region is CASKGGSSYEQYF. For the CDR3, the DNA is TGCGCCAGCAAAGGGGGCAGCTCCTACGAGCAGTACTTC.

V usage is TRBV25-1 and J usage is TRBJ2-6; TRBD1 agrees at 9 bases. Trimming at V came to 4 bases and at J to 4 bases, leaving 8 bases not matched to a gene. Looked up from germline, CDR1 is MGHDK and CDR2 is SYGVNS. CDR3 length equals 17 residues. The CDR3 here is CASSGDRGIAGANVLTF. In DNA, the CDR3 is TGTGCCAGCAGTGGCGACAGGGGGATCGCCGGGGCCAACGTCCTGACTTTC.

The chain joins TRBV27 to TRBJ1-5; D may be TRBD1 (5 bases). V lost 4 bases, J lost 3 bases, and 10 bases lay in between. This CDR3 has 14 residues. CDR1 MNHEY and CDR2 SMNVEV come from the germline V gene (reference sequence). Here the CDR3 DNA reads TGTGCCAGCAGTTCGGCAGGGCACAATCAGCCCCAGCATTTT. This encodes CASSSAGHNQPQHF.

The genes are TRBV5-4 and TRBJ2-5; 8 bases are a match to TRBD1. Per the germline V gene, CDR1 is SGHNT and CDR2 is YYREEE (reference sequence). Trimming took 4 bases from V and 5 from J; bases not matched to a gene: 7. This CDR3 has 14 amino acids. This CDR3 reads CASSTKTGEETQYF. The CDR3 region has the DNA TGTGCCAGCAGCACCAAGACAGGGGAGGAGACCCAGTACTTC. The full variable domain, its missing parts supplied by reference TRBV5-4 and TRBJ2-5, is ETGVTQSPTHLIKTRGQQVTLRCSSQSGHNTVSWYQQALGQGPQFIFQYYREEENGRGNFPPRFSGLQFPNYSSELNVNALELDDSALYLCASSTKTGEETQYFGPGTRLLVL.

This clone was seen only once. CDR3 bases: TGCGCCAGCAGCTTAGAGACAGGGGGCGTTTCACCCCTCCACTTT. Translation gives CASSLETGGVSPLHF. The chain recombines TRBV5-1 with TRBJ1-6; 10 bases match TRBD1. The germline gives CDR1 SGHRS, CDR2 YFSETQ. The V gene end was trimmed by 2 bases and the J gene end by 9 bases; junction bases not matched to a gene: 5. This CDR3 has 15 residues.

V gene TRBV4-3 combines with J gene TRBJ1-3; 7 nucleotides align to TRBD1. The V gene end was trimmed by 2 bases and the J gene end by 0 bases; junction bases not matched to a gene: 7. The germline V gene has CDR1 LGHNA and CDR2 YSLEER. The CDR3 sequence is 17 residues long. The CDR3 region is CASSQFGTAVSGNTIYF. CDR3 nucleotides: TGCGCCAGCAGCCAATTCGGGACAGCCGTCTCTGGAAACACCATATATTTT.

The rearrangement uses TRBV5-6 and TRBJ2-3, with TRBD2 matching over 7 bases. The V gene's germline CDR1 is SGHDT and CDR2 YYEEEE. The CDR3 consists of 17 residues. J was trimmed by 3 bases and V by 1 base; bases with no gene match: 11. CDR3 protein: CASSLKRGEGLTDTQYF. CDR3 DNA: TGTGCCAGCAGCTTGAAGCGGGGTGAGGGTTTAACAGATACGCAGTATTTT. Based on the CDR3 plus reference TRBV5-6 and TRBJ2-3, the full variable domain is DAGVTQSPTHLIKTRGQQVTLRCSPKSGHDTVSWYQQALGQGPQFIFQYYEEEERQRGNFPDRFSGHQFPNYSSELNVNALLLGDSALYLCASSLKRGEGLTDTQYFGPGTRLTVL.

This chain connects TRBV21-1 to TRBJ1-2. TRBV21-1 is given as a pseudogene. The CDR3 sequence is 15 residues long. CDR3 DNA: TGTGCCAGCAGCAAAGCAGCAGACCCAAACTATGGCTACACCTTC. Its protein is CASSKAADPNYGYTF.

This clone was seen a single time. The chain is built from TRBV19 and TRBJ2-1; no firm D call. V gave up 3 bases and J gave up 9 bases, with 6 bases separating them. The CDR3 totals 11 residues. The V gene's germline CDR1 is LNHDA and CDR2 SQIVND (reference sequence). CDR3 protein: CASSIRAEQFF. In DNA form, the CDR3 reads TGTGCCAGTAGTATTAGGGCTGAGCAGTTCTTC.

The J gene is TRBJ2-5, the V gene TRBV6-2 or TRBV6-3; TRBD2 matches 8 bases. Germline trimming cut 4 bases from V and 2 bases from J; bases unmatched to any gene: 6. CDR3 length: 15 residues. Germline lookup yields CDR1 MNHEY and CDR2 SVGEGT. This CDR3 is CASSSLLAAQETQYF. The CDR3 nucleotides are TGTGCCAGCAGTTCCTTACTAGCGGCACAAGAGACCCAGTACTTC.

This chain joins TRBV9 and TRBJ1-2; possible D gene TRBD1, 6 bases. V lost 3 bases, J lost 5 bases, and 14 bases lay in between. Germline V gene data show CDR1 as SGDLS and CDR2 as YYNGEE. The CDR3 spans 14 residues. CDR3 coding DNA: TGTGCCAGCAGCGGAGGGGACAATGAGTATGGCTACACCTTC. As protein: CASSGGDNEYGYTF.

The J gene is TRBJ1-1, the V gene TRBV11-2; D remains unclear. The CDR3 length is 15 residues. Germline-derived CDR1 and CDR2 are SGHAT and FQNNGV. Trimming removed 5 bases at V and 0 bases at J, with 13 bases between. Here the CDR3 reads CASSKDGDMNTEAFF. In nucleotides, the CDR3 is TGTGCCAGCAGCAAAGACGGCGACATGAACACTGAAGCTTTCTTT.

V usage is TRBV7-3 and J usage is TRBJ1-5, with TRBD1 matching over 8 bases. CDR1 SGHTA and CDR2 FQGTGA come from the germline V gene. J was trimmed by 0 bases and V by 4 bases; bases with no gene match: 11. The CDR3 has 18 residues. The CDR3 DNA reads TGTGCCAGCAGCTCGCGGACAGGGAGGAGGTATAGCAATCAGCCCCAGCATTTT. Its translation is CASSSRTGRRYSNQPQHF.

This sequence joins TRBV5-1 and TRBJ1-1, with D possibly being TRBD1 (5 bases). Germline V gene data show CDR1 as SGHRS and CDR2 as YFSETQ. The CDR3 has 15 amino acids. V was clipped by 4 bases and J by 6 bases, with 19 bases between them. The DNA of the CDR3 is TGCGCCAGCAGCCTACATCTGGAGGGGACGCCTGAAGCTTTCTTT. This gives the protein CASSLHLEGTPEAFF.

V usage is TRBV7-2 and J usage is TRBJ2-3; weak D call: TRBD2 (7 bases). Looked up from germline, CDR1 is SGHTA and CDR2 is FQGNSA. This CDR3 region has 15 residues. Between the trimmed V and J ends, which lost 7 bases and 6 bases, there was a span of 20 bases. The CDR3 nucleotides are TGTGCCAGCACCGTGGGGGGGGCCGCCGGGGATACGCAGTATTTT. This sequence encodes CASTVGGAAGDTQYF.

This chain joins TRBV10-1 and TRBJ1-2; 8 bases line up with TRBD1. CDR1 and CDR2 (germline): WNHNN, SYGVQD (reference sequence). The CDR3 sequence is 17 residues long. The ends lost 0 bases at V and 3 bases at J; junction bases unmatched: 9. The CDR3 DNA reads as TGCGCCAGCAGTGAGTCGTCGGACAGGGCTGGATACTATGGCTACACCTTC. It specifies CASSESSDRAGYYGYTF.

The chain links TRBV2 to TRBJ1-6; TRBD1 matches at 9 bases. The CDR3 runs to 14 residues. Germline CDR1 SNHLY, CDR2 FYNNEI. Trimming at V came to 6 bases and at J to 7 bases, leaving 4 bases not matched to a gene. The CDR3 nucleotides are TGTGCCAGCAGACACACAGGGGGCAATTCACCCCTCCACTTT. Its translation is CASRHTGGNSPLHF.